These T cell receptor beta chains were read from a single sample in a study of blood T cells in healthy people across ages. TCRdb redid the calling of the 5' RACE reads with MiXCR, one entry per CDR3 protein. The sample has about 700,000 distinct CDR3 sequences, about 30% seen once. Sequencing was performed on blood. All receptors derive from a woman aged 80 or over in good health. Both conserved end residues are part of each CDR3. The order of the fields is CDR3 DNA, CDR3 protein, V gene, D gene, clone size, J gene. The D gene is left open where the match is weak. Rows give clone size only sometimes, using once, few, many, or a class for an expanded clone.

TGTGCCAGCAGCTCTGGGTTACCCTACGAGCAGTACTTC | CASSSGLPYEQYF | TRBV5-6 | NA | few | TRBJ2-7
TGCAGCGTGGGTGTACAGGGGTCAGGGGCCCAGTACTTC | CSVGVQGSGAQYF | TRBV29-1 | TRBD1 | many | TRBJ2-5
TGTGCCATCAGTGGGGGGAGGGACACTGAAGCTTTCTTT | CAISGGRDTEAFF | TRBV10-3 | NA | many | TRBJ1-1
TGTGCCAGCAGTGCAACCTCCGGAGGTACCTCCTACGAGCAGTACTTC | CASSATSGGTSYEQYF | TRBV6-1 | NA | many | TRBJ2-7
TGTGCCAGCAGTGAAGTGCGTCATGGGGTAGGGGCTTTCTTT | CASSEVRHGVGAFF | TRBV2 | NA | once | TRBJ1-1
TGTGCCAGCAGTGGGCGGGGAAAATTGCAGAGGTTCGGCTACAATGAGCAGTTCTTC | CASSGRGKLQRFGYNEQFF | TRBV6-2/TRBV6-3 | NA | many | TRBJ2-1
TGCAGTGCTACATCCGGACAGGCCAACTATGGCTACACCTTC | CSATSGQANYGYTF | TRBV20-1 | TRBD1 | many | TRBJ1-2
TGTGCCAGCACAACCGGGACAGCCTCCTACGAGCAGTACTTC | CASTTGTASYEQYF | TRBV12-3/TRBV12-4 | TRBD1 | few | TRBJ2-7
TGTGCCAGCAGTTACTTGGTGGGGGGAACTGAAGCTTTCTTT | CASSYLVGGTEAFF | TRBV6-5 | NA | NA | TRBJ1-1
TGTGCCTGCAGCGTCCGGGACAGTTCCTCCTACGAGCAGTACTTC | CACSVRDSSSYEQYF | TRBV7-2 | TRBD1 | NA | TRBJ2-7
TGTGCAAGTCGCACCTGTACCGGGACTAGCGGGGGACCCTCCTACGAGCAGTACTTC | CASRTCTGTSGGPSYEQYF | TRBV12-2 | NA | many | TRBJ2-7
TGTGCCATCAGTGAAAAGGGGGGAAGCACAGATACGCAGTATTTT | CAISEKGGSTDTQYF | TRBV10-3 | NA | many | TRBJ2-3
TGTGCCAGCAGTTTCGGGGGCCAAGCCAAAAACATTCAGTACTTC | CASSFGGQAKNIQYF | TRBV28 | NA | many | TRBJ2-4
TGTTCCAGCAGCTTAGGCCCTGAGCAGTTCTTC | CSSSLGPEQFF | TRBV7-9 | NA | NA | TRBJ2-1
TGTGCCAGCAGCCAGCGAGCCGGGACAGGGGTTCACGAGCAGTACTTC | CASSQRAGTGVHEQYF | TRBV3-1 | TRBD1 | many | TRBJ2-7
TGTGCCAGCAGCTCCCCGGGAGGAGCCCGCCCCTCTGGGGCCAACGTCCTGACTTTC | CASSSPGGARPSGANVLTF | TRBV9 | TRBD2 | many | TRBJ2-6
TGCAGTGCTAACCAGGGGGCGAAAGAGCAGTACTTC | CSANQGAKEQYF | TRBV20-1 | TRBD1 | many | TRBJ2-7
TGTGCCAGCAGCTTGCAAGTGCCTTACGAGCAGTACTTC | CASSLQVPYEQYF | TRBV5-6 | NA | NA | TRBJ2-7
TGCGCCAGCAGCCAAGTTCAAACCGGGGAGCTGTTTTTT | CASSQVQTGELFF | TRBV4-3 | NA | NA | TRBJ2-2
TGCAGCGTTGAAGGTCCCGCGGAAATGTACAATGAGCAGTTCTTC | CSVEGPAEMYNEQFF | TRBV29-1 | NA | NA | TRBJ2-1
TGCAGCGCCCGAAAAGGGTCTCAGGTATTGGAGTACTTC | CSARKGSQVLEYF | TRBV29-1 | NA | NA | TRBJ2-4
TGTGCCTGGGGGACGGAACTTAACTATGGCTACACCTTC | CAWGTELNYGYTF | TRBV30 | NA | many | TRBJ1-2
TGCAGCGTTCTAGGGACGGAACTCTCCTACGAGCAGTACTTC | CSVLGTELSYEQYF | TRBV29-1 | NA | NA | TRBJ2-7
TGTGCCAGCAGTTTGGGCCCGGGGATTTCGGATGAAAAACTGTTTTTT | CASSLGPGISDEKLFF | TRBV12-3/TRBV12-4 | NA | many | TRBJ1-4
TGTGCCAGTAAAGGGGGATTTGGCATCAATGAGCAGTTCTTC | CASKGGFGINEQFF | TRBV11-1 | NA | many | TRBJ2-1
TGTGCCAGCACCCAGGTGGGGTACAATTCACCCCTCCACTTT | CASTQVGYNSPLHF | TRBV28 | NA | few | TRBJ1-6
TGTGCCAGCCGGCTCTCCGACACCGGGGAGCTGTTTTTT | CASRLSDTGELFF | TRBV6-1 | NA | NA | TRBJ2-2
TGTGCCAGCAGTTGGGCGGCGGTCCGGGAGACCCAGTACTTC | CASSWAAVRETQYF | TRBV6-5 | NA | many | TRBJ2-5
TGTGCCAGCAGCGCCCGAATACAGGGGGCGTTTTACAATGAGCAGTTCTTC | CASSARIQGAFYNEQFF | TRBV9 | TRBD1 | NA | TRBJ2-1
TGCGCCAGCAGCTGGACACAGGGTACCGGGGCCAACGTCCTGACTTTC | CASSWTQGTGANVLTF | TRBV5-1 | NA | many | TRBJ2-6
TGTGCCACCAGCAGGGGGCAGGGCCCTAACTATGGCTACACCTTC | CATSRGQGPNYGYTF | TRBV7-2 | TRBD1 | many | TRBJ1-2
TGTGCCAGCAGGACGACAGGGGGCGTCGAGACCCAGTACTTC | CASRTTGGVETQYF | TRBV6-2/TRBV6-3 | TRBD1 | many | TRBJ2-5
TGTGCCAGCAGTTTATCTGCCACAACATGGGGCAATGAGCAGTTCTTC | CASSLSATTWGNEQFF | TRBV27 | NA | many | TRBJ2-1
TGTGCCAGCAGTTACCGCCTGTCCGCCGCTAATGAAAAACTGTTTTTT | CASSYRLSAANEKLFF | TRBV6-6 | NA | NA | TRBJ1-4
TGTGCCAGCAGTTTTCCGGGACAGTTAAAGGGGAGGGCTGAAGCTTTCTTT | CASSFPGQLKGRAEAFF | TRBV6-6 | TRBD1 | few | TRBJ1-1
TGCAGTGCTAGAGAGGGCACTAGACAGAGCAATGAGCAGTTCTTC | CSAREGTRQSNEQFF | TRBV20-1 | NA | few | TRBJ2-1
TGTGCCAGCTCTGCCGGGGTCACAGATACGCAGTATTTT | CASSAGVTDTQYF | TRBV18 | NA | few | TRBJ2-3
TGTGCCACCAGCAGAGATGTTGGTGGGGCCAACGTCCTGACTTTC | CATSRDVGGANVLTF | TRBV15 | NA | NA | TRBJ2-6
TGTGCCAGCAGCTTGGCCGGGACCCTTAGCGAAAAACGGTTTTTT | CASSLAGTLSEKRFF | TRBV5-6 | NA | NA | TRBJ1-4
TGTGCCTCAAACAGGGGAAGGGGAGAGACCCAGTACTTC | CASNRGRGETQYF | TRBV19 | TRBD1 | NA | TRBJ2-5
TGTGCCAGCAGTCTACAGGGTATCGGAGAGACCCAGTACTTC | CASSLQGIGETQYF | TRBV6-1 | NA | many | TRBJ2-5
TGTGCCAGCAGTTTATCCGCCCTCCTAAACTATGGCTACACCTTC | CASSLSALLNYGYTF | TRBV27 | NA | NA | TRBJ1-2
TGTGCCACCAGCAGAGACAGGGTCTGGGATGAGCAGTTCTTC | CATSRDRVWDEQFF | TRBV15 | NA | many | TRBJ2-1
TGTGCCTGGAGTGCAACCCTTCGAGGGCAGGGCTACACCTTC | CAWSATLRGQGYTF | TRBV30 | NA | NA | TRBJ1-2
TGCGCCAGCAGCCAAGGGCCGGCCTCTCACATTCAGTACTTC | CASSQGPASHIQYF | TRBV4-3 | NA | many | TRBJ2-4
TGCGCCAGCAGCTTGGGAGGGCCGGGAGGCACTGAAGCTTTCTTT | CASSLGGPGGTEAFF | TRBV5-1 | NA | NA | TRBJ1-1
TGTGCCAGCAGCCCGGGGACAGGACTTGGTGGCTATGGCTACACCTTC | CASSPGTGLGGYGYTF | TRBV7-9 | TRBD1 | many | TRBJ1-2
TGTGCCAGCACTAAAATCAGGGGTGAAAAACTGTTTTTT | CASTKIRGEKLFF | TRBV6-5 | NA | few | TRBJ1-4
TGTGCCAGCAAAGGGGACCGGCGGGGGGGCAGAGATACGCAGTATTTT | CASKGDRRGGRDTQYF | TRBV3-1 | TRBD2 | few | TRBJ2-3
TGTGCTAGTGGTTTGGTATCTGGGACAGGCATCACGAGGGAGCAGTACTTC | CASGLVSGTGITREQYF | TRBV12-5 | TRBD1 | few | TRBJ2-5
TGTGCCAGCAGCTTGGGGGGCGGGGGGGCCTCTAATGAGCAGTTCTTC | CASSLGGGGASNEQFF | TRBV5-6 | TRBD2 | few | TRBJ2-1
TGTGCCAGCAAGGGGACTAATGAAAAACTGCTTTTT | CASKGTNEKLLF | TRBV2 | NA | once | TRBJ1-4
TGTGCCAGCAGCCTGGGACTAGCCATACAAGAGACCCAGTACTTC | CASSLGLAIQETQYF | TRBV7-2 | TRBD2 | many | TRBJ2-5
TGTGCCAGCCGAAGGGGGGGTCAAGAGTACGAGCAGTACTTC | CASRRGGQEYEQYF | TRBV12-3/TRBV12-4 | NA | many | TRBJ2-7
TGCGCCGGCAGCCCCGAGGGGTTTGGAGAGACCCAGTACTTC | CAGSPEGFGETQYF | TRBV5-1 | NA | NA | TRBJ2-5
TGCAGTGCTAGATCAGCCCAAGTGAATTCACCCCTCCACTTT | CSARSAQVNSPLHF | TRBV20-1 | NA | few | TRBJ1-6
TGTGCCAGCGGGAGGTTAAACGCTGAAGCTTTCTTT | CASGRLNAEAFF | TRBV28 | NA | NA | TRBJ1-1
TGCAGTGCTAGAGGCGGGGGGCCCTCTTACGTTGAGCAGTTCTTC | CSARGGGPSYVEQFF | TRBV20-1 | TRBD2 | many | TRBJ2-1
TGTGCCAGCAGTCCAGGGGTCCCAAAAGGGGCCTACAATGAGCAGTTCTTC | CASSPGVPKGAYNEQFF | TRBV7-3 | NA | NA | TRBJ2-1